Listed here is a single T cell receptor (beta chain). Each CDR3 protein is one row after TCRdb ran MiXCR on the RT-PCR reads. The table lists roughly 960,000 distinct CDR3 sequences, about 20% of them singletons. These data are taken from a study of patients and donors after allogeneic stem cell transplantation. Germline assignment: CDR1 MNHEY and CDR2 SMNVEV (reference sequence). The CDR3 runs 14 residues. V lost 8 bases, J lost 6 bases, and 19 bases lay in between. Sequencing input: blood, either unsorted or a sorted T cell fraction (not recorded which). The chain uses TRBV27 and TRBJ1-1, with D perhaps TRBD1 (5 bases). The clonotype comes from a human donor who was either an allogeneic HSCT recipient or a stem cell or donor lymphocyte infusion donor (not recorded which). It is not recorded whose cells these are; they may come from a transplant donor. The CDR3 sequence: CASRQTYGTPEAFF. CDR3 DNA sequence: TGTGCCAGCCGGCAAACCTACGGGACGCCTGAAGCTTTCTTT.